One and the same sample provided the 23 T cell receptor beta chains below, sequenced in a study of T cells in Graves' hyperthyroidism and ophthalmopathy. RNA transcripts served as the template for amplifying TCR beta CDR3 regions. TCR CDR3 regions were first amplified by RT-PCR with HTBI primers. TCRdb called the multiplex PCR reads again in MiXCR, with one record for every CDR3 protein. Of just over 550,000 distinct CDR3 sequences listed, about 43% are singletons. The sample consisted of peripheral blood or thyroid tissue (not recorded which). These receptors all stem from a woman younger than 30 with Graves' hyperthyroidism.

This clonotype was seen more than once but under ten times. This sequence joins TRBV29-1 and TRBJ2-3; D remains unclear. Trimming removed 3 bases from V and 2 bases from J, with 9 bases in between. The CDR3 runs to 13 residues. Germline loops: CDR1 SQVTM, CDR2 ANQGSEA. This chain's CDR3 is CSVELGITDTQYF. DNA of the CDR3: TGCAGCGTTGAGTTGGGGATCACAGATACGCAGTATTTT.

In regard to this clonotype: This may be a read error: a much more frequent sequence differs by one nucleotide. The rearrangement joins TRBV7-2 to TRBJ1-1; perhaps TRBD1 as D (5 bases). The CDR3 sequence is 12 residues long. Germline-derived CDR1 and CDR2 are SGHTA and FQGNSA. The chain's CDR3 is CASSPGTAETFF. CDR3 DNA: TGTGCCAGCAGCCCGGGGACGGCTGAAACTTTCTTT.

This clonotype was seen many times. The DNA of the CDR3 is TGTGCCAGCAGCACCGACACGAAAGAGACCCAGTACTTC. The encoded protein is CASSTDTKETQYF. This rearrangement joins TRBV11-2 to TRBJ2-5; D is uncertain. The germline gives CDR1 SGHAT, CDR2 FQNNGV. V was shortened by 5 bases and J by 3 bases, with 10 bases between the two germline ends. CDR3 length equals 13 residues.

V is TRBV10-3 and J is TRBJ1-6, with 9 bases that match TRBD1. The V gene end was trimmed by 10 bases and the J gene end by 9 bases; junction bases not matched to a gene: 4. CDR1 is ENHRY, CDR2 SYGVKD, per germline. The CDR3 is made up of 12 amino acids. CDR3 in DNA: TGTGCCAGCCGGGACAGGGTTTCACCCCTCCACTTT. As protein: CASRDRVSPLHF.

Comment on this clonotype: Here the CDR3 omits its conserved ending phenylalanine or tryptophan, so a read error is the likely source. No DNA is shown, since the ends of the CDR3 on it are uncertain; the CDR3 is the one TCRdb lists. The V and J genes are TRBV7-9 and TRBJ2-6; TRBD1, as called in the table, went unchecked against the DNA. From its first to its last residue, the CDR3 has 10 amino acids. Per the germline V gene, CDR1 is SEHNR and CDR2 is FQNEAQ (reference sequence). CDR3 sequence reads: CASSLGQRAV.

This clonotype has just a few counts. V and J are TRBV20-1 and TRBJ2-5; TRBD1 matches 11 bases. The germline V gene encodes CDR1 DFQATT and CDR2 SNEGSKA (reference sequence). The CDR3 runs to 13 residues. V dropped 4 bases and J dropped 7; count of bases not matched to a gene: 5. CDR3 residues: CSATDRGRMTQYF. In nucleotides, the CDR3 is TGCAGTGCTACGGACAGGGGGCGTATGACCCAGTACTTC.

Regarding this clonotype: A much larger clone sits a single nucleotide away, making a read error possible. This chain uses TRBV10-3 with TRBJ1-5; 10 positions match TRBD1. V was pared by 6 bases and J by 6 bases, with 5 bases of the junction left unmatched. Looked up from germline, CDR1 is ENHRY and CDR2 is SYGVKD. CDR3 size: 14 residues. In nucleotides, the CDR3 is TGTGCCATCAGCTTCGGACAGGGGGTTCAGCCCCAGCATTTT. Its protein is CAISFGQGVQPQHF.

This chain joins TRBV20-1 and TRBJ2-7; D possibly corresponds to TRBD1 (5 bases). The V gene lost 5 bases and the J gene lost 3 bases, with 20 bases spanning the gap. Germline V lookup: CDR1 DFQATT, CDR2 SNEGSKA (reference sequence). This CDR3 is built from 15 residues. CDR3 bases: TGCAGTGCTCTTTTGCTCGGCAGGGAAGGCTACGAGCAGTACTTC. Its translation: CSALLLGREGYEQYF.

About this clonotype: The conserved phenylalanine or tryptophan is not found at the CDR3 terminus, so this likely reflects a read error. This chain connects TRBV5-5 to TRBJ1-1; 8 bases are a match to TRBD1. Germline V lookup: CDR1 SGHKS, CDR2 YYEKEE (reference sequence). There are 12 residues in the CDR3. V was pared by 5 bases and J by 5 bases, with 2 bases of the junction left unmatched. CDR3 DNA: TGTGCCAGCAGGCGGGACAGGACTGAAGCTTTCCTT. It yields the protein CASRRDRTEAFL.

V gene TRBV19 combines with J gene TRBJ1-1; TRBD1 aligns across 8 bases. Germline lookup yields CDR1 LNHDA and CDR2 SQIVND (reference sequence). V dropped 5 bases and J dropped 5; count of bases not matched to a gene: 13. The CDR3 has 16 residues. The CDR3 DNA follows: TGTGCCAGTAGTCTCCCACAGGGGGGTGTACGAACTGAAGCTTTCTTT. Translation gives CASSLPQGGVRTEAFF.

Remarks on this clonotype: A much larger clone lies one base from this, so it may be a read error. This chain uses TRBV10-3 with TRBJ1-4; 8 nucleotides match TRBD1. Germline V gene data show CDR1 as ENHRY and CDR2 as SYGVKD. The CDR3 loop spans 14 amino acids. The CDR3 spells CAISDRDRNVKLFF. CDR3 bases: TGTGCCATCAGTGACCGGGACAGGAATGTAAAACTGTTTTTT.

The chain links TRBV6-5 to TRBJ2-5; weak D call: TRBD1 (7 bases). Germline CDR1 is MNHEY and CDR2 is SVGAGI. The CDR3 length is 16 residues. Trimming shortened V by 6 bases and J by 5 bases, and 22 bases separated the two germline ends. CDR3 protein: CASSPTGVWTMETQYF. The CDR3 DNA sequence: TGTGCCAGCAGCCCAACAGGGGTTTGGACTATGGAGACCCAGTACTTC.

The CDR3 DNA follows: TGCAGCCTCTACTCGGGACAACGGGGCTACACCTTC. Residues: CSLYSGQRGYTF. The rearrangement uses TRBV29-1 and TRBJ1-2; perhaps TRBD1 as D (6 bases). With 8 bases removed from V and 8 bases from J, the gap between germline ends came to 18 bases. The CDR3 length is 12 residues. Germline loops: CDR1 SQVTM, CDR2 ANQGSEA.

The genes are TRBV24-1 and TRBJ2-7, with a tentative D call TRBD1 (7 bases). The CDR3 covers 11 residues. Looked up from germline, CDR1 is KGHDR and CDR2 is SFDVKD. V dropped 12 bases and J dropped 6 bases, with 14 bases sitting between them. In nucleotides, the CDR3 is TGTGCCTGGGTCAGGGGGGTCGAGCAGTACTTC. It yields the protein CAWVRGVEQYF.

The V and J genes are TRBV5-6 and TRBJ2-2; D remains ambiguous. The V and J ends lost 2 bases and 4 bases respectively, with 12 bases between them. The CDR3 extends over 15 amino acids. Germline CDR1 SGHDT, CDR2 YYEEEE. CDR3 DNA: TGTGCCAGCAGCTTTGAGACACACTCCACCGGGGAGCTGTTTTTT. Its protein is CASSFETHSTGELFF.

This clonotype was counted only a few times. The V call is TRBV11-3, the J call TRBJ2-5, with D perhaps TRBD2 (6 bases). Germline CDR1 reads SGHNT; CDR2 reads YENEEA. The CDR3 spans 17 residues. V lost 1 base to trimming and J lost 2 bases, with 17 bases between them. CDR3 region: CASSLGVWDSGQETQYF. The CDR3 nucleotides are TGTGCCAGCAGCTTAGGGGTTTGGGATAGCGGTCAAGAGACCCAGTACTTC.

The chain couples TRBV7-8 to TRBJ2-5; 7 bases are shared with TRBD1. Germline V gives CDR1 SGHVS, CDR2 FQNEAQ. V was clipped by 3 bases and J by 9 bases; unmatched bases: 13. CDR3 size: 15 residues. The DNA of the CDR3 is TGTGCCAGCAGCTTTCGGGAAGGGGGCAATCAGCCCCAGTACTTC. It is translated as CASSFREGGNQPQYF.

The chain's CDR3 is CATSDLSGYNEQFF. In nucleotides, the CDR3 is TGTGCCACCAGTGATTTGTCGGGGTACAATGAGCAGTTCTTC. This chain joins TRBV24-1 and TRBJ2-5; D is perhaps TRBD2 (5 bases). The J call may be in error: the DNA end matches TRBJ2-1 better. Germline CDR1 KGHDR, CDR2 SFDVKD. The CDR3 runs 14 residues.

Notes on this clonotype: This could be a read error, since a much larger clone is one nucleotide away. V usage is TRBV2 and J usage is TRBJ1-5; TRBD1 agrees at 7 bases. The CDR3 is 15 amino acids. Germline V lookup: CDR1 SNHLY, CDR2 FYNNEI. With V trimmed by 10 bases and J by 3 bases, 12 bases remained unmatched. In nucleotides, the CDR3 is TGTGCCAACACCCTAGGTGGACAGGCCAATCAGCCCCAGCATTTT. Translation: CANTLGGQANQPQHF.

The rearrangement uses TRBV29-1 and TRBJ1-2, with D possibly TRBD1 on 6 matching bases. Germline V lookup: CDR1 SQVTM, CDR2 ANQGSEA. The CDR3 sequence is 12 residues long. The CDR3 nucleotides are TGCAGTGATCAGGGGATCGGCTATGGCTACACCTTC. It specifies CSDQGIGYGYTF.

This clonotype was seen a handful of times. The CDR3 bases are TGCAGTGCTAGTCGGAACAGGGGGCATTCACCCCTCCACTTT. It yields the protein CSASRNRGHSPLHF. The chain combines TRBV20-1 with TRBJ1-6, with 9 nucleotides matching TRBD1. CDR1 DFQATT and CDR2 SNEGSKA come from the germline V gene (reference sequence). J lost 8 bases, V lost 3 bases, and 5 bases had no gene match. The CDR3 sequence is 14 residues long.

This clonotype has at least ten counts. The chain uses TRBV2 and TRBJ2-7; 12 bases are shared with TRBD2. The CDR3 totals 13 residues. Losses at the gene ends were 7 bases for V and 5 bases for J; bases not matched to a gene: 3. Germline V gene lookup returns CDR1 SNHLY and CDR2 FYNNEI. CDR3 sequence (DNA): TGTGCCAGCACATCTAGCGGGAGGGACGAGCAGTACTTC. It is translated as CASTSSGRDEQYF.

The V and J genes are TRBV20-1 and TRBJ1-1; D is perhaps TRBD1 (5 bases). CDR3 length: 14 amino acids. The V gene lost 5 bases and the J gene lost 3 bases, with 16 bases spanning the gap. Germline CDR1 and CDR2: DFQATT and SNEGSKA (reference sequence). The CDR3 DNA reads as TGCAGTGCTCCGCGGGGGGGACCTGACACTGAAGCTTTCTTT. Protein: CSAPRGGPDTEAFF.